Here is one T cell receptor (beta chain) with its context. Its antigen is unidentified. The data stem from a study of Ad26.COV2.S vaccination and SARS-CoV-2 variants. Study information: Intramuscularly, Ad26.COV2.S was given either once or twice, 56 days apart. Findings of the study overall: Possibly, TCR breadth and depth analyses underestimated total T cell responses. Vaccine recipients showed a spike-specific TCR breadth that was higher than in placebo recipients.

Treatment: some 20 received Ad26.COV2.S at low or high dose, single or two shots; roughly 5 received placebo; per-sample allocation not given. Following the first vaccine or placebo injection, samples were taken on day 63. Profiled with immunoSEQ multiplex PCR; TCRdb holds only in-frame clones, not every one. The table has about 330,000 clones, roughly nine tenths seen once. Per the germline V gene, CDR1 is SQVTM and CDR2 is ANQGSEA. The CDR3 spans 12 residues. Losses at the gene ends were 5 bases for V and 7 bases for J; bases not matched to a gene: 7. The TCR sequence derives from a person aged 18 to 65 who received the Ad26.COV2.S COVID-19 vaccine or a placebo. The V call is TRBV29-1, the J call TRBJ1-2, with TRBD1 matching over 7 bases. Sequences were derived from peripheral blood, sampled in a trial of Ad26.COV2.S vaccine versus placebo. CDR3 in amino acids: CSVSTGEGGYTF. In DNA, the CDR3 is TGCAGCGTTTCCACAGGGGAGGGTGGCTACACCTTC.